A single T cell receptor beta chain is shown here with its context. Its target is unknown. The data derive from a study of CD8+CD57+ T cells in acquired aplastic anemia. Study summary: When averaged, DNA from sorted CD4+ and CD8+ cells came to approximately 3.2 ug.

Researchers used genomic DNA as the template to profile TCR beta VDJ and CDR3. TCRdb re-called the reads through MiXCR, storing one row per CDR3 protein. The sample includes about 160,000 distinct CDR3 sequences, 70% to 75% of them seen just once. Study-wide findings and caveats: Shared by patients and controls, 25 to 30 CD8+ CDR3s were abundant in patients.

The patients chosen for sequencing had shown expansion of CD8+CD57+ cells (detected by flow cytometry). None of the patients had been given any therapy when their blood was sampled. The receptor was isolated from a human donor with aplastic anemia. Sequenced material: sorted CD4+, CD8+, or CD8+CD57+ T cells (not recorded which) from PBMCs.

The CDR3, as DNA: TGTGCCAGCAGTGACGGGGGGCGGGAGACCCAGTACTTC. It translates to CASSDGGRETQYF. The rearrangement uses TRBV2 and TRBJ2-5; tentatively, D is TRBD2 (7 bases). Germline CDR1 reads SNHLY; CDR2 reads FYNNEI. The CDR3 covers 13 residues. Trimming cost V 3 bases and J 5 bases, with 10 bases left between them.